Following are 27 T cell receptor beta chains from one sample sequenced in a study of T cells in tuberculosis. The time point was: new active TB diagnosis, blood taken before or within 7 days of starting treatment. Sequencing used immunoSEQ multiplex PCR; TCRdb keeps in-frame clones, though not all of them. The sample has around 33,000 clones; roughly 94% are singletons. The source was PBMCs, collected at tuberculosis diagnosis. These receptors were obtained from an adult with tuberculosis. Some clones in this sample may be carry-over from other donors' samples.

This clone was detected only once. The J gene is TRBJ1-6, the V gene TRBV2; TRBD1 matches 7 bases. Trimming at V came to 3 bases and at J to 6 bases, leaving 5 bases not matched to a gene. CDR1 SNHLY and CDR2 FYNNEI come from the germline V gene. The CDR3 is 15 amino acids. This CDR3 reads CASSDGDRSNSPLHF. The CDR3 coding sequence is TGTGCCAGCAGTGATGGGGACAGAAGTAATTCACCCCTCCACTTT.

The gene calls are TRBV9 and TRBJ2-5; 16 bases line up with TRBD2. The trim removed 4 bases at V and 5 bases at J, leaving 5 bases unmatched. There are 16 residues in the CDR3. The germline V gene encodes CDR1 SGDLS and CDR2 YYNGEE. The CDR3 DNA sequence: TGTGCCAGCAGCTCGGGACTAGCGGGGGGGCAGGAGACCCAGTACTTC. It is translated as CASSSGLAGGQETQYF.

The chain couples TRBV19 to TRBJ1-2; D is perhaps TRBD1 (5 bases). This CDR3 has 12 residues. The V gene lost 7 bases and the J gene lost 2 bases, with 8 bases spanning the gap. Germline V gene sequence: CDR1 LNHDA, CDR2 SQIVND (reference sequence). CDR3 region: CASTTGNYGYTF. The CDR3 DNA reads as TGTGCCAGTACCACAGGAAACTATGGCTACACCTTC.

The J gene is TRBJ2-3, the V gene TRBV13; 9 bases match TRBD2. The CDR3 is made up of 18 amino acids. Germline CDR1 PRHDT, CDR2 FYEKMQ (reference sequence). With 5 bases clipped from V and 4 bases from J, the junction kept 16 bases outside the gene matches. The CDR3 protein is CASSRRGGGARRADTQYF. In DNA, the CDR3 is TGTGCCAGCAGCCGCCGGGGCGGGGGGGCCCGGCGAGCAGATACGCAGTATTTT.

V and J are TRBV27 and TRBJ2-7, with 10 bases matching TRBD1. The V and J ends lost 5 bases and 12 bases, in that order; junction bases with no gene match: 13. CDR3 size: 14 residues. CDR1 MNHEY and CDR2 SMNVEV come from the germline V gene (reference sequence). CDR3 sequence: CASSPHRDRGEGYF. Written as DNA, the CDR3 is TGTGCCAGCAGTCCTCACCGGGACAGGGGAGAGGGGTACTTC.

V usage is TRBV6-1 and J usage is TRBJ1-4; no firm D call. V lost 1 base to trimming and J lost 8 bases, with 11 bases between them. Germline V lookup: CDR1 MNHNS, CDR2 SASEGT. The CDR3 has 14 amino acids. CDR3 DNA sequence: TGTGCCAGCAGTGAAGTGGGCATGTTAGAAAAACTGTTTTTT. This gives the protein CASSEVGMLEKLFF.

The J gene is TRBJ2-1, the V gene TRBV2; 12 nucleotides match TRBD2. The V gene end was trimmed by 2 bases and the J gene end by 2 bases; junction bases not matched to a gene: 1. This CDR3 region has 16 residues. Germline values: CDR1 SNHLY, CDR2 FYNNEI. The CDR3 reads CASSERTSGAYNEQFF. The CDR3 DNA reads TGTGCCAGCAGTGAAAGGACTAGCGGGGCCTACAATGAGCAGTTCTTC.

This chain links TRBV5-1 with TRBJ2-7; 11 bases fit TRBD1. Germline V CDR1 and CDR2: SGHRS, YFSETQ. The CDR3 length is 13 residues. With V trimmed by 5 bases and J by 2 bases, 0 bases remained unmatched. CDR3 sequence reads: CASRGQGAYEQYF. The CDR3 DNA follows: TGCGCCAGCAGGGGACAGGGGGCCTACGAGCAGTACTTC.

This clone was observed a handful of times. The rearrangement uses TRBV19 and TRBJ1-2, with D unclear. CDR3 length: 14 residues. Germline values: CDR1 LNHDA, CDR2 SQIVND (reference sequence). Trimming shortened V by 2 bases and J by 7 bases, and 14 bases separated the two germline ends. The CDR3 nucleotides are TGTGCCAGTAGTATATTGCTACTTGGGAGTGGCTACACCTTC. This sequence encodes CASSILLLGSGYTF.

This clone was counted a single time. The CDR3 reads CSVERQNTEAFF. Written as DNA, the CDR3 is TGCAGCGTTGAGAGGCAGAACACTGAAGCTTTCTTT. V usage is TRBV29-1 and J usage is TRBJ1-1; D unresolved. The CDR3 sequence is 12 residues long. Germline V gene lookup returns CDR1 SQVTM and CDR2 ANQGSEA. V dropped 3 bases and J dropped 1 base, with 6 bases sitting between them.

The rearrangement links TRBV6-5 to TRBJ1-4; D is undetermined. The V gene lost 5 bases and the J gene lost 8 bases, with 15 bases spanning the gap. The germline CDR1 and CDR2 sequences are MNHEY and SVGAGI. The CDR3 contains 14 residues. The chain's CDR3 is CASSMQRDLEKLFF. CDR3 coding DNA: TGTGCCAGCAGTATGCAGCGGGATCTCGAAAAACTGTTTTTT.

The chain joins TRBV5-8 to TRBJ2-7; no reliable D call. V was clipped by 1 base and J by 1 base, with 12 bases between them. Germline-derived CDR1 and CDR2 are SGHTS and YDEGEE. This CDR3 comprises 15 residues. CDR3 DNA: TGTGCCAGCAGCTTGAGATTCCAGGCGTCCTACGAGCAGTACTTC. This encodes CASSLRFQASYEQYF.

The DNA of the CDR3 is TGTGCCAGTAGTACAGGGGGGACCTACAATGAGCAGTTCTTC. Amino acid sequence: CASSTGGTYNEQFF. The chain is built from TRBV19 and TRBJ2-1, with D perhaps TRBD1 (7 bases). This CDR3 spans 14 amino acids. The germline V and J ends were trimmed by 4 bases and 2 bases, with 9 bases remaining between them. Germline assignment: CDR1 LNHDA and CDR2 SQIVND (reference sequence).

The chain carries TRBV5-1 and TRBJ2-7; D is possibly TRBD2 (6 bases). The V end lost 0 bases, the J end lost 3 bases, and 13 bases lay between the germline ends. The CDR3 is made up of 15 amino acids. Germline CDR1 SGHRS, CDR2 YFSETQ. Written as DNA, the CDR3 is TGCGCCAGCAGCTTGGATCCGGGACTGTACTACGAGCAGTACTTC. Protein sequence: CASSLDPGLYYEQYF.

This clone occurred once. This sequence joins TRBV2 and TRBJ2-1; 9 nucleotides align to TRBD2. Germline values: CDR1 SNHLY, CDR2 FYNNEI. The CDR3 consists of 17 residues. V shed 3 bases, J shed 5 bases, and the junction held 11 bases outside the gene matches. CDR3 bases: TGTGCCAGCAGTGATCCGCGGGGGGGATGGCCCAACAATGAGCAGTTCTTC. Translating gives CASSDPRGGWPNNEQFF.

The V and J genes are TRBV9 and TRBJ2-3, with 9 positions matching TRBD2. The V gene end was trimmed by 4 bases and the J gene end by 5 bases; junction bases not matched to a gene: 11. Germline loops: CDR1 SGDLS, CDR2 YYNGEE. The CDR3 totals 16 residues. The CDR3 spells CASSRPGLAGLDTQYF. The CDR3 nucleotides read TGTGCCAGCAGCAGACCGGGACTAGCTGGTTTAGATACGCAGTATTTT.

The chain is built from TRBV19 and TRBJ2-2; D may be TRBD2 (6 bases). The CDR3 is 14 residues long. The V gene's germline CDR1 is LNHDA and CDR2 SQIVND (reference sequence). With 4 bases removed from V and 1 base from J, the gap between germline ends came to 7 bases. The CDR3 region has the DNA TGTGCCAGTAGTACGGGACTGAACACCGGGGAGCTGTTTTTT. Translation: CASSTGLNTGELFF.

The CDR3 spells CASRQMSSYNEQFF. CDR3 nucleotide sequence: TGTGCCAGCAGACAGATGAGCTCCTACAATGAGCAGTTCTTC. The chain links TRBV6-5 to TRBJ2-1; D gene uncertain. Germline V gene lookup returns CDR1 MNHEY and CDR2 SVGAGI. Trimming stripped 6 bases from V and 0 bases from J, with 9 bases between. This CDR3 is 14 amino acids long.

This chain's CDR3 is CASSGPLGGGLGTEAFF. CDR3 sequence (DNA): TGCGCCAGCAGTGGCCCCCTAGGGGGAGGGCTGGGGACTGAAGCTTTCTTT. V gene TRBV10-2 combines with J gene TRBJ1-1, with D perhaps TRBD1 (6 bases). The germline gives CDR1 WSHSY, CDR2 SAAADI. This CDR3 region has 17 residues. Trimming stripped 4 bases from V and 5 bases from J, with 23 bases between.

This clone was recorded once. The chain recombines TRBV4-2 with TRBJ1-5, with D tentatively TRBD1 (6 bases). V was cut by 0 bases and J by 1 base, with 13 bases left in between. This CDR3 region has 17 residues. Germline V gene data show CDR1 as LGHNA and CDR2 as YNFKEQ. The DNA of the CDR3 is TGTGCCAGCAGCCAAGAGCCCTCGACAGGAAGCAATCAGCCCCAGCATTTT. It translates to CASSQEPSTGSNQPQHF.

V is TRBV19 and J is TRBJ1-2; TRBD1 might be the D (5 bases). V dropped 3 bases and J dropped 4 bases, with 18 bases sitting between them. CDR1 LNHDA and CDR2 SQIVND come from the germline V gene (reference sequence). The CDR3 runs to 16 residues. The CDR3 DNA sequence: TGTGCCAGTAGTATCCCCCCCCCGGGGGGGACCTATGGCTACACCTTC. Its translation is CASSIPPPGGTYGYTF.

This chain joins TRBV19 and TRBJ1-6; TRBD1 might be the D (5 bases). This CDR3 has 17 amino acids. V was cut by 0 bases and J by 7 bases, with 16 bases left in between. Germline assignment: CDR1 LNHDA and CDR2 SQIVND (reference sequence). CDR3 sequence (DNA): TGTGCCAGTAGTATAGATCATACCGACAGTGGGAATTCACCCCTCCACTTT. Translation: CASSIDHTDSGNSPLHF.

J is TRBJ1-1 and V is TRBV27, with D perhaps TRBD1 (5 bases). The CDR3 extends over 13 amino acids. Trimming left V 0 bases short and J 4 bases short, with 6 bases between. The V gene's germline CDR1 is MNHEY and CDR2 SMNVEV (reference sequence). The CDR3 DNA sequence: TGTGCCAGCAGTTTATCGGGGGGCACTGAAGCTTTCTTT. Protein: CASSLSGGTEAFF.

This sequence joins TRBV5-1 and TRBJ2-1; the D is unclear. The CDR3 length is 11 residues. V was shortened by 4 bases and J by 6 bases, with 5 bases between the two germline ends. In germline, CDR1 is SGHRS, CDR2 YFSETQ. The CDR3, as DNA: TGCGCCAGCAGCATTCTCAATGAGCAGTTCTTC. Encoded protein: CASSILNEQFF.

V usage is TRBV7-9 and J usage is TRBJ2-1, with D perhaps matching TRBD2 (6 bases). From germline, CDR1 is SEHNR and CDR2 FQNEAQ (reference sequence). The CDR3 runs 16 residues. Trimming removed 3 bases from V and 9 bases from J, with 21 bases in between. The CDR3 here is CASSFSLLRGRGEQFF. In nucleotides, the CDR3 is TGTGCCAGCAGCTTTAGTTTATTGCGGGGCCGAGGTGAGCAGTTCTTC.

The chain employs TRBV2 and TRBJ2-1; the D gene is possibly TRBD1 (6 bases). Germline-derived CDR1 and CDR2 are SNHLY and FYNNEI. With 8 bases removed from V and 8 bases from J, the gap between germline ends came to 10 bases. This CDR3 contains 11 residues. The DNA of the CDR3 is TGTGCCAGCGGAAGGACAGATGAGCAGTTCTTC. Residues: CASGRTDEQFF.

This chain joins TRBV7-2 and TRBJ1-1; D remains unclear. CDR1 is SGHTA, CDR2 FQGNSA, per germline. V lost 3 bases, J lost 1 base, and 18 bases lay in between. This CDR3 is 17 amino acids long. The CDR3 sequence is CASSLSNPGFGNTEAFF. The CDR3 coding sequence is TGTGCCAGCAGCTTGTCTAACCCGGGGTTTGGGAACACTGAAGCTTTCTTT.